Listed below are T cell receptor beta chains from one sample, sequenced in a study of shared clonotypes between healthy human individuals. Method: immunoSEQ multiplex PCR; TCRdb's copy keeps in-frame clones and lacks some. The sample records hundreds of thousands of clones, roughly 97% being singletons. The sample comprised naive CD4+ T cells sorted from blood. These receptors came from a woman aged 30 to 39 in good health. Each CDR3 is given with its conserved first and last residue.

CDR3 protein | V gene
CASTPGTSGNNEQFF | TRBV6-5
CAWGLIQETQYF | TRBV30
CASSQVAGVQDEQYF | TRBV4-1
CASSQGGREAYNEQFF | TRBV7-2
CASSQGARRYQNGEQFF | TRBV4-1
CAWSIGSTDTQYF | TRBV30
CASSLQGPTYEQYF | TRBV28
CASRGTSLKTGELFF | TRBV28
CASSPGRSSYNEQFF | TRBV5-1
CASSLGPGLRTSGETQYF | TRBV13
CASRGTSGAYEQYF | TRBV2
CASSEYPRQGVYEQYF | TRBV25-1
CASSLTVQSTEAFF | TRBV27
CASRQTDSNQPQHF | TRBV2
CAISESFRGRQTDTQYF | TRBV10-3
CASSLKQGNNQPQHF | TRBV11-2
CASRQSGTDTQYF | TRBV6-5
CASSWLAVDTGELFF | TRBV7-2
CASSLAPTGTGLETQYF | TRBV11-2
CASSITGTRNNQPQHF | TRBV19
CASSPGQGDYEQYF | TRBV18
CASSLPPRRSDNQPQHF | TRBV27
CASSTESGPTVPQHF | TRBV2
CASSLAANTGELFF | TRBV5-4
CASSFEPGLDPFF | TRBV27
CSVAKSQETQYF | TRBV29-1
CAWTAWGGGNTEAFF | TRBV30
CASSFPGDYEQYF | TRBV11-2
CASSYLAGDLEQFF | TRBV28
CASSLGQNTGELFF | TRBV11-2
CASSGLNVLTF | TRBV2
CASSLAPDRVYEQYF | TRBV5-1
CASSRTGSSYEQYF | TRBV6-5
CASSPPALAKNIQYF | TRBV28
CASSLHGRIYEQYF | TRBV28
CASSHRQDTGELFF | TRBV7-8
CASSTSGISHNEQFF | TRBV19
CASIQREEGTQYF | TRBV28
CATTPPSGDTQYF | TRBV7-3
CASSSTDDQPQHF | TRBV2